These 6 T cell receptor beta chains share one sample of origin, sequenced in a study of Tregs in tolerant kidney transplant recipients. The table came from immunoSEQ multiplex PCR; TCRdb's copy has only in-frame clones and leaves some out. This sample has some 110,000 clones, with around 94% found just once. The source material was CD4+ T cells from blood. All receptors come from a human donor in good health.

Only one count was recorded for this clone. CDR3 region: CASSLRHLGETQYF. The CDR3 coding sequence is TGTGCCAGCAGCTTAAGACACCTCGGGGAGACCCAGTACTTC. The gene calls are TRBV7-9 and TRBJ2-5, with D unresolved. V dropped 2 bases and J dropped 5 bases, with 12 bases sitting between them. The CDR3 runs to 14 residues. Per the germline V gene, CDR1 is SEHNR and CDR2 is FQNEAQ (reference sequence). The full variable domain, its missing parts supplied by reference TRBV7-9 and TRBJ2-5, is DTGVSQNPRHKITKRGQNVTFRCDPISEHNRLYWYRQTLGQGPEFLTYFQNEAQLEKSRLLSDRFSAERPKGSFSTLEIQRTEQGDSAMYLCASSLRHLGETQYFGPGTRLLVL.

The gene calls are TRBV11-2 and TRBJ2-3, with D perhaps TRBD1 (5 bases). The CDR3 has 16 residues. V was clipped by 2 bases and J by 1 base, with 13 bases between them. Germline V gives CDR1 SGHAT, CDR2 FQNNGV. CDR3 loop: CASSLNMGQGTDTQYF. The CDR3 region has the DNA TGTGCCAGCAGCTTAAATATGGGGCAGGGCACAGATACGCAGTATTTT. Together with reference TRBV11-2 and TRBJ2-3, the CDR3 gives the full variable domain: EAGVAQSPRYKIIEKRQSVAFWCNPISGHATLYWYQQILGQGPKLLIQFQNNGVVDDSQLPKDRFSAERLKGVDSTLKIQPAKLEDSAVYLCASSLNMGQGTDTQYFGPGTRLTVL.

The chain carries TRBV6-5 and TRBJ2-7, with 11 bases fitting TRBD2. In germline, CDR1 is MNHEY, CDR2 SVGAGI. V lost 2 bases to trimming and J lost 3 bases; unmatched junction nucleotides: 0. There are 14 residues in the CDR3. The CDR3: CASSYTSGSYEQYF. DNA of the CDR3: TGTGCCAGCAGTTACACTAGCGGGAGCTACGAGCAGTACTTC.

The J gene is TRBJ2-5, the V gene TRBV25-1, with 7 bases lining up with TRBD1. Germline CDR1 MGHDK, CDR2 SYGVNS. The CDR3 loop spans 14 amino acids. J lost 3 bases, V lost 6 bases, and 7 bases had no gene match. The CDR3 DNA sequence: TGTGCCAGCAGGGGGACAGTTGGAGAAGAGACCCAGTACTTC. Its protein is CASRGTVGEETQYF.

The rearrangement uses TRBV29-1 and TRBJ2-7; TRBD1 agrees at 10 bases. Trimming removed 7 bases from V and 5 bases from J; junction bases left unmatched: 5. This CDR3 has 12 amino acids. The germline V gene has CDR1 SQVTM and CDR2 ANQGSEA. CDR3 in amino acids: CSGAGTGDEQYF. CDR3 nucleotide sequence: TGCAGCGGGGCTGGGACAGGGGACGAGCAGTACTTC.

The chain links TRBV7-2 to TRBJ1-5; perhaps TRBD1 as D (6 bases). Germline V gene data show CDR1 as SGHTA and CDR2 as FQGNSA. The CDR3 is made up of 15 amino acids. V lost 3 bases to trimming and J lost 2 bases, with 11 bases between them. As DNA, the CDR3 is TGTGCCAGCAGCTTGGGGGCCCTGGGCAATCAGCCCCAGCATTTT. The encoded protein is CASSLGALGNQPQHF. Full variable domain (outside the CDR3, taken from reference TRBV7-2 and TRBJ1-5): GAGVSQSPSNKVTEKGKDVELRCDPISGHTALYWYRQSLGQGLEFLIYFQGNSAPDKSGLPSDRFSAERTGGSVSTLTIQRTQQEDSAVYLCASSLGALGNQPQHFGDGTRLSIL.